Sequencing of this TCR beta chain was carried out in a study of siplizumab effects on memory and regulatory T cells. The CDR3 has 14 amino acids. Germline CDR1 reads MDHEN; CDR2 reads SYDVKM. Trimming took 8 bases from V and 8 from J; bases not matched to a gene: 10. Generated by immunoSEQ multiplex PCR, the TCRdb table keeps only in-frame clones and is missing some. The repertoire includes about 87,000 clones, around 89% of them detected once, and 15% sits in the top ten. Concerning this clone itself: Its antigen remains unknown.

Study observations and caveats: In siplizumab conditions, mappable alloreactive CD4+ clones averaged about 63% Treg-derived, against 25% to 30% in controls. Naive T cells, seemingly more diverse than memory cells, seemed major alloresponse contributors. Among sequences traceable to unstimulated CD4+ memory cells, alloreactive ones were significantly reduced by siplizumab. Proliferating CD4+ or CD8+ clones, roughly 80-95% of them, lacked an assignable naive or memory phenotype.

V usage is TRBV28 and J usage is TRBJ2-1; TRBD1 agrees at 9 bases. The receptor was derived from a human donor in good health. Sequencing was done on a sample of CD4+ T cells sorted from blood. The CDR3 region is CASYHGTGFDEQFF. CDR3 DNA sequence: TGTGCCAGCTACCACGGGACAGGGTTTGATGAGCAGTTCTTC.